This TCR beta chain was sequenced during a study of T cell changes during pregnancy in multiple sclerosis. The CDR3 is 15 residues long. The germline gives CDR1 SNHLY, CDR2 FYNNEI. The ends were cut back, 7 bases at V and 0 bases at J, with 12 bases in the middle. Measured with immunoSEQ multiplex PCR; TCRdb has only the in-frame clones, and not every one. The sample lists 90,000 to 95,000 clones; around 93% were seen once. This specimen consisted of peripheral blood, obtained in the third trimester of pregnancy. The receptor was isolated from a female donor with multiple sclerosis, enrolled in a pregnancy study. The chain employs TRBV2 and TRBJ2-2, with D possibly being TRBD1 (6 bases). CDR3 residues: CASNPRTANTGELFF. CDR3 DNA sequence: TGTGCCAGCAACCCTAGGACAGCGAACACCGGGGAGCTGTTTTTT. Variable domain in full (rest from reference TRBV2 and TRBJ2-2): EPEVTQTPSHQVTQMGQEVILRCVPISNHLYFYWYRQILGQKVEFLVSFYNNEISEKSEIFDDQFSVERPDGSNFTLKIRSTKLEDSAMYFCASNPRTANTGELFFGEGSRLTVL.